Below, 7 T cell receptor beta chains from the same sample are listed, as sequenced in a study of cytomegalovirus exposure and HLA in healthy donors. This PCR relied on a set of 60 Vbeta primers and 13 Jbeta primers. Only in-frame clones appear in the TCRdb table, and some are missing; sequencing was by immunoSEQ multiplex PCR. The sample lists about 110,000 clones, 65% to 90% seen once, with less than 2.5% in the top ten. The sequenced sample consisted of PBMCs. Receptor source: a woman aged 25-40 years in good health and CMV-seronegative.

The J gene is TRBJ1-2, the V gene TRBV7-9; D uncertain. The CDR3 extends over 14 amino acids. V was shortened by 4 bases and J by 6 bases, with 15 bases between the two germline ends. Germline V gene data show CDR1 as SEHNR and CDR2 as FQNEAQ (reference sequence). The CDR3 coding sequence is TGTGCCAGCAGCTCGACGGGTAAGAGGGATGGCTACACCTTC. As protein: CASSSTGKRDGYTF.

This chain uses TRBV10-3 with TRBJ1-1, with D possibly being TRBD1 (6 bases). CDR3 length equals 14 residues. V was cut by 10 bases and J by 1 base, with 16 bases left in between. Per the germline V gene, CDR1 is ENHRY and CDR2 is SYGVKD. In nucleotides, the CDR3 is TGTGCCACGGCGAGGGACAACAGGAACACTGAAGCTTTCTTT. It translates to CATARDNRNTEAFF.

The V call is TRBV6-5, the J call TRBJ1-2; weak D call: TRBD1 (5 bases). Germline CDR1 is MNHEY and CDR2 is SVGAGI. V shed 7 bases and J shed 6 bases, with 18 bases lying between them. The CDR3 length is 14 residues. The CDR3 DNA follows: TGTGCCAGCAACCGAATCGGAGGGACTGATGGCTACACCTTC. Translation: CASNRIGGTDGYTF.

The V call is TRBV18, the J call TRBJ2-7; possibly TRBD2 for D (5 bases). Germline V CDR1 and CDR2: KGHSH, LQKENI. CDR3 length equals 13 residues. V shed 5 bases and J shed 7 bases, with 15 bases lying between them. The CDR3 DNA is TGTGCCAGCTCAGCAGGTACTTCGGGGGAGCAGTACTTC. This codes for CASSAGTSGEQYF.

This rearrangement joins TRBV10-3 to TRBJ1-2; 9 bases agree with TRBD1. The CDR3 spans 16 residues. CDR1 and CDR2 from the germline V gene are ENHRY and SYGVKD. Trimming cost V 6 bases and J 0 bases; bases outside gene matches: 8. The CDR3 bases are TGTGCCATCAGCCCTACGGACAGGGGAACTAACTATGGCTACACCTTC. This gives the protein CAISPTDRGTNYGYTF.

The rearrangement joins TRBV5-4 to TRBJ1-4; 7 positions agree with TRBD1. Germline V gives CDR1 SGHNT, CDR2 YYREEE (reference sequence). This CDR3 has 16 amino acids. V trimming: 2 bases; J trimming: 8 bases; junction bases outside the gene matches: 12. The CDR3 sequence is CASSFPRTGGDEKLFF. As DNA, the CDR3 is TGTGCCAGCAGCTTCCCTCGGACAGGCGGGGACGAAAAACTGTTTTTT.

The rearrangement links TRBV6-6 to TRBJ1-2, with D uncertain. Germline-derived CDR1 and CDR2 are MNHNY and SVGAGI (reference sequence). Trimming cost V 5 bases and J 4 bases, with 11 bases left between them. The CDR3 is made up of 13 amino acids. The CDR3 coding sequence is TGTGCCAGCAGTCTAATCGGGTCCTATGGCTACACCTTC. It encodes CASSLIGSYGYTF.